This paragraph reports one T cell receptor (beta chain). The antigen is unknown. The data were taken from a study of cytomegalovirus exposure and HLA in healthy donors. The donors, nominally healthy at sampling, likely had unrecorded immune exposures. The PCR made use of 60 Vbeta and 13 Jbeta primers. Repertoires were generated with immunoSEQ multiplex PCR, while TCRdb's copy carries only in-frame clones and drops some. In all, the sample yields 45,000 to 65,000 clones. Whole-study results and caveats: In an earlier analysis, most TCR beta V segments were productive about 87% or about 30% of the time. As a later analysis revealed, the rate of TCR association differed by HLA locus, with DRB1 most and HLA-C fewest. Available immune exposure information was restricted to CMV serostatus only.

V lost 3 bases to trimming and J lost 1 base, with 16 bases between them. The CDR3 contains 16 residues. Per germline, CDR1 SGHRS and CDR2 YFSETQ. This receptor was taken from a man aged 18 to 30 in good health and CMV-seropositive. The sample comprised PBMCs. The rearrangement links TRBV5-1 to TRBJ1-2, with TRBD1 as a possible D gene (5 bases). CDR3 residues: CASSSGQGLNNYGYTF. The CDR3, as DNA: TGCGCCAGCAGCTCAGGCCAGGGTTTAAATAACTATGGCTACACCTTC.